This T cell receptor beta chain was profiled in a study of cytomegalovirus exposure and HLA in healthy donors. With 60 Vbeta and 13 Jbeta primers, the PCR was carried out. Clones were sequenced by immunoSEQ multiplex PCR, and TCRdb holds only the in-frame ones, with some missing. Of more than 95,000 clones in the sample, over 60% were seen once. As to this clone: The target antigen is unknown.

Germline CDR1 is SGHTA and CDR2 is FQGNSA. The ends lost 5 bases at V and 5 bases at J; junction bases unmatched: 11. The CDR3 is 16 residues long. Whole-study results and caveats: A later analysis linked more than 15,000 TCR beta sequences to HLA alleles at 0.05 false discovery rate. The productive fraction for most TCR beta V segments was about 90% or about 30% in an earlier analysis. Most of the CMV-associated TCR beta chains (in a later analysis) appeared to be HLA-restricted. Presence/absence analyses supposed approximately even sequencing depth among donors.

The chain links TRBV7-2 to TRBJ2-3, with 9 nucleotides matching TRBD1. Source material: PBMCs. The clonotype comes from a man aged 60 to 75 in good health and CMV-seropositive. CDR3 in DNA: TGTGCCAGCAGCCAAGACCTCACAGGGGGCAGAGATACGCAGTATTTT. This encodes CASSQDLTGGRDTQYF. Full variable domain (missing parts from reference TRBV7-2 and TRBJ2-3): GAGVSQSPSNKVTEKGKDVELRCDPISGHTALYWYRQSLGQGLEFLIYFQGNSAPDKSGLPSDRFSAERTGGSVSTLTIQRTQQEDSAVYLCASSQDLTGGRDTQYFGPGTRLTVL.